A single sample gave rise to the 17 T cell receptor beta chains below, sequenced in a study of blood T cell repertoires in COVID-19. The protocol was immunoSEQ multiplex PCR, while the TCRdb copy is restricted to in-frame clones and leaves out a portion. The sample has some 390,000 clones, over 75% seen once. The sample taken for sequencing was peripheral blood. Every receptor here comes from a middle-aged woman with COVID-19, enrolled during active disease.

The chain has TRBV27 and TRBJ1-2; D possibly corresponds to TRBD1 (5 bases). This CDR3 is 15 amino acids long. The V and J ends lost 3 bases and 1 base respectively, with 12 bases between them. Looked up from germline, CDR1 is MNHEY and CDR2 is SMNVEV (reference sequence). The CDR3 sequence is CASSFTREVNYGYTF. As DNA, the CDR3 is TGTGCCAGCAGTTTTACCAGGGAAGTTAACTATGGCTACACCTTC.

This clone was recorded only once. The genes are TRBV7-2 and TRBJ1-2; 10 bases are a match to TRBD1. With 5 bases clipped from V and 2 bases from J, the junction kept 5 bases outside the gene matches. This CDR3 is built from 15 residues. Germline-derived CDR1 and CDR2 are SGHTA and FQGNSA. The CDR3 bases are TGTGCCAGCAGCGCCGACAGGGGGCTAAACTATGGCTACACCTTC. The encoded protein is CASSADRGLNYGYTF.

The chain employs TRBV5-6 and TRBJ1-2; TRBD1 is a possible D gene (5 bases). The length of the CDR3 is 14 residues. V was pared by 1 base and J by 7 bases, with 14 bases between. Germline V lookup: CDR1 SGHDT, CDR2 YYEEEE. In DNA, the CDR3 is TGTGCCAGCAGCTTGTATGTAGGGACTGGTGGCTACACCTTC. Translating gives CASSLYVGTGGYTF.

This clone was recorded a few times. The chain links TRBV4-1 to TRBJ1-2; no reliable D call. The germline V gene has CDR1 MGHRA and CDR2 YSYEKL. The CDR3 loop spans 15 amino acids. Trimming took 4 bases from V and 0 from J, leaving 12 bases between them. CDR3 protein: CASSPPRVANYGYTF. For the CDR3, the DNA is TGCGCCAGCAGCCCCCCCCGGGTGGCTAACTATGGCTACACCTTC.

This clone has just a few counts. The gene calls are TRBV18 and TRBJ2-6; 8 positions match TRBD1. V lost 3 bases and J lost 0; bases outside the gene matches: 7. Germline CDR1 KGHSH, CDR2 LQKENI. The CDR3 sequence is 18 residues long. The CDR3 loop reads CASSPDRGQSSGANVLTF. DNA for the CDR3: TGTGCCAGCTCACCCGACAGGGGTCAGAGCTCTGGGGCCAACGTCCTGACTTTC.

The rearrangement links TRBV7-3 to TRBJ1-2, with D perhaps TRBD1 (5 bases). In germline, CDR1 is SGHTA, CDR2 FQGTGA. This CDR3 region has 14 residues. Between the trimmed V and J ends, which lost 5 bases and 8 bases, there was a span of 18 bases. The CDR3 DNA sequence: TGTGCCAGCAGCAGCCACGGAGGGGCGGAGGGCTACACCTTC. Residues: CASSSHGGAEGYTF.

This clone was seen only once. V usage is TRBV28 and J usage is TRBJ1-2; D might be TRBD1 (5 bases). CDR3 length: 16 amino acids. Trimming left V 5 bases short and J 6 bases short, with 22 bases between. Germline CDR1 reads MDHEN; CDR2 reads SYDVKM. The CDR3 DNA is TGTGCCAGCAGTCTCTATGGCGATCCGGGACTACATGGCTACACCTTC. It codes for CASSLYGDPGLHGYTF.

The CDR3 reads CASSAQGGSYNEQFF. DNA for the CDR3: TGTGCCAGCAGCGCTCAGGGGGGTTCCTACAATGAGCAGTTCTTC. V gene TRBV9 combines with J gene TRBJ2-1; possibly TRBD1 for D (7 bases). V lost 3 bases to trimming and J lost 1 base, with 11 bases between them. This CDR3 spans 15 amino acids. Germline CDR1 reads SGDLS; CDR2 reads YYNGEE.

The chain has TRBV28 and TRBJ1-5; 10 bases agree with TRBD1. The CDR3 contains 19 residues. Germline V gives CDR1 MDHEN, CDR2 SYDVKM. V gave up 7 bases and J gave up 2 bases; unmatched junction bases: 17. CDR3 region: CASTRQGASVSGGNQPQHF. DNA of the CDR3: TGTGCCAGCACCAGACAGGGGGCGAGCGTATCAGGTGGCAATCAGCCCCAGCATTTT.

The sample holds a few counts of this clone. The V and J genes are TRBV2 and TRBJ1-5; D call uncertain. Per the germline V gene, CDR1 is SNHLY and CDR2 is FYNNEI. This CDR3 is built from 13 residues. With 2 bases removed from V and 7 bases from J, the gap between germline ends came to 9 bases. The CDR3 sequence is CASSEQVFQPQHF. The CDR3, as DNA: TGTGCCAGCAGTGAACAGGTTTTCCAGCCCCAGCATTTT.

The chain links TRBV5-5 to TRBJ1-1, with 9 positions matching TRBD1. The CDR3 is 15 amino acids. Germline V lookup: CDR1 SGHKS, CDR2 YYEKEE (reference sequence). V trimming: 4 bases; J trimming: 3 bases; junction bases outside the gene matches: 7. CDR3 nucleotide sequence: TGTGCCAGCAGCCCGTCGGGGACAGGGCACACTGAAGCTTTCTTT. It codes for CASSPSGTGHTEAFF.

The CDR3 nucleotides are TGTGCCACCAGTGATTTGCGCACTAGCGGCGATGAGCAGTTCTTC. Protein sequence: CATSDLRTSGDEQFF. The genes are TRBV24-1 and TRBJ2-1; 8 bases line up with TRBD2. The germline gives CDR1 KGHDR, CDR2 SFDVKD. Trimming cost V 0 bases and J 8 bases; bases outside gene matches: 5. The CDR3 runs 15 residues.

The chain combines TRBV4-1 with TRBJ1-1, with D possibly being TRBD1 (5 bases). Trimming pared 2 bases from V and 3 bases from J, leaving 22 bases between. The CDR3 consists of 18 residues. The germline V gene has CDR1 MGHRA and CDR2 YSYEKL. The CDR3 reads CASSQPRPFRGRDTEAFF. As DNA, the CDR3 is TGCGCCAGCAGCCAACCGCGCCCATTTCGGGGGAGGGACACTGAAGCTTTCTTT.

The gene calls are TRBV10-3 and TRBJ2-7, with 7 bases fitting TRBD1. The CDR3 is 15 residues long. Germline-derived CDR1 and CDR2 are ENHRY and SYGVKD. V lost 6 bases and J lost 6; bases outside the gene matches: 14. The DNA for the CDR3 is TGTGCCATCAGGGGGACAGATCACGAACAGGGCGAGCAGTACTTC. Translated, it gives CAIRGTDHEQGEQYF.

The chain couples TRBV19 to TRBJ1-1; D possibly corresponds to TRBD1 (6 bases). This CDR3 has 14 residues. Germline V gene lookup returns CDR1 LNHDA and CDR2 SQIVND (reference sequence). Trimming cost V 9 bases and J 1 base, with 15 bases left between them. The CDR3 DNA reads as TGTGCCAGCCGTAAACAGGGTGCGAACACTGAAGCTTTCTTT. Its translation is CASRKQGANTEAFF.

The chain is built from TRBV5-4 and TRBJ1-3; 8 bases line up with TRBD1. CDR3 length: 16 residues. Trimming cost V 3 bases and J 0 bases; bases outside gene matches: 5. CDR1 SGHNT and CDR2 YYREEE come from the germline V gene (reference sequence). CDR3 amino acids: CASSSGQDFSGNTIYF. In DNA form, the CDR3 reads TGTGCCAGCAGCTCGGGACAGGATTTCTCTGGAAACACCATATATTTT.

CDR3 residues: CASTRGLWELFF. In DNA, the CDR3 is TGTGCCAGTACAAGGGGGCTGTGGGAGCTGTTTTTT. This chain uses TRBV19 with TRBJ2-2; 7 nucleotides agree with TRBD1. CDR3 size: 12 residues. CDR1 is LNHDA and CDR2 is SQIVND in the germline V gene (reference sequence). Trimming cost V 7 bases and J 9 bases; bases outside gene matches: 5.